This TCR beta chain came from a study of somatic mutations in cytotoxic T cells in rheumatoid arthritis. Study at large: The researchers flow-sorted some T-cell populations stained with V beta antibodies and got nearly 100% purity, and these included V beta1+ cells sequenced for TCRB.

Sequenced by immunoSEQ multiplex PCR; TCRdb stores in-frame clones only, minus some. The repertoire holds 25,000 to 35,000 clones, with around 86% as singletons. The CDR3 covers 14 residues. Looked up from germline, CDR1 is PRHDT and CDR2 is FYEKMQ (reference sequence). Trimming at V came to 1 base and at J to 8 bases, leaving 7 bases not matched to a gene. The sequence was obtained from an adult with rheumatoid arthritis. What was sequenced was CD8+ T cells sorted from blood. J is TRBJ1-1 and V is TRBV13; 7 bases line up with TRBD1. The CDR3 DNA reads as TGTGCCAGCAGCTTAGATCCAGGGGGTAGGGAAGCTTTCTTT. It specifies CASSLDPGGREAFF.